Following are 16 T cell receptor beta chains from one sample sequenced in a study of T cell responses to AZD1222 COVID-19 vaccine. Repertoires were generated with immunoSEQ multiplex PCR, while TCRdb's copy carries only in-frame clones and drops some. The table has roughly 87,000 clones, 70% to 90% seen once. The material was peripheral blood, obtained 28 days after the second AZD1222 dose. The receptors stem from an adult who received the AZD1222 COVID-19 vaccine.

A single count supports this clone. The chain uses TRBV11-3 and TRBJ1-1; D gene ambiguous. The CDR3 is made up of 15 amino acids. Germline V CDR1 and CDR2: SGHNT, YENEEA. Trimming pared 2 bases from V and 8 bases from J, leaving 18 bases between. CDR3 DNA sequence: TGTGCCAGCAGCTTAATCTTGTGGCGCCCGACCGAAGCTTTCTTT. Protein sequence: CASSLILWRPTEAFF.

This clone was seen only once. The CDR3 region has the DNA TGCGCCAGCAGCGACGGCCCGTATAGCAATCAGCCCCAGCATTTT. This codes for CASSDGPYSNQPQHF. This sequence joins TRBV5-1 and TRBJ1-5; no definite D call. This CDR3 region has 15 residues. CDR1 and CDR2 from the germline V gene are SGHRS and YFSETQ. Trimming stripped 4 bases from V and 0 bases from J, with 11 bases between.

For the CDR3, the DNA is TGCAGGGCCAGCACACCTTCCGAAGCTTTCTTT. Amino acids: CRASTPSEAFF. The chain has TRBV20-1 and TRBJ1-1; D is unclear. The CDR3 has 11 residues. In germline, CDR1 is DFQATT, CDR2 SNEGSKA (reference sequence).

The chain is built from TRBV28 and TRBJ1-1; tentatively, D is TRBD1 (5 bases). CDR3 length equals 14 residues. The V gene's germline CDR1 is MDHEN and CDR2 SYDVKM. The germline V and J ends were trimmed by 3 bases and 4 bases, with 12 bases remaining between them. The CDR3 loop is CASSFQGGVTEAFF. For the CDR3, the DNA is TGTGCCAGCAGTTTCCAGGGAGGGGTCACTGAAGCTTTCTTT.

This chain connects TRBV19 to TRBJ2-7; TRBD1 is a possible D gene (6 bases). Germline assignment: CDR1 LNHDA and CDR2 SQIVND (reference sequence). This CDR3 region has 12 residues. With 10 bases removed from V and 1 base from J, the gap between germline ends came to 11 bases. The DNA of the CDR3 is TGTGCCACCGGACAGACTTCCTACGAGCAGTACTTC. Its translation: CATGQTSYEQYF.

This rearrangement joins TRBV7-8 to TRBJ1-1; TRBD1 is a possible D gene (5 bases). The CDR3 has 14 amino acids. Germline assignment: CDR1 SGHVS and CDR2 FQNEAQ. Trimming pared 7 bases from V and 5 bases from J, leaving 17 bases between. CDR3 DNA sequence: TGTGCCAGCACCCATAGTAGCGGGGGGACTGAAGCTTTCTTT. Translating gives CASTHSSGGTEAFF.

The V and J genes are TRBV18 and TRBJ1-3; D is undetermined. The CDR3 extends over 18 amino acids. Trimming cost V 4 bases and J 0 bases, with 19 bases left between them. Looked up from germline, CDR1 is KGHSH and CDR2 is LQKENI. The CDR3 DNA reads TGTGCCAGCTCACTCTCTCGCCCCGGAGGGAACTCTGGAAACACCATATATTTT. Translating it yields CASSLSRPGGNSGNTIYF. Looking up the rest from reference TRBV18 and TRBJ1-3 gives the full variable domain: NAGVMQNPRHLVRRRGQEARLRCSPMKGHSHVYWYRQLPEEGLKFMVYLQKENIIDESGMPKERFSAEFPKEGPSILRIQQVVRGDSAAYFCASSLSRPGGNSGNTIYFGEGSWLTVV.

The chain combines TRBV4-1 with TRBJ1-1; D remains ambiguous. Germline CDR1 is MGHRA and CDR2 is YSYEKL. CDR3 length: 14 amino acids. Trimming took 1 base from V and 1 from J, leaving 7 bases between them. CDR3 nucleotide sequence: TGCGCCAGCAGCCAAGTAACAGCGAACACTGAAGCTTTCTTT. It encodes CASSQVTANTEAFF.

The CDR3 DNA is TGTGCCAGCAGGTTGACTAGCGGGGTGGCCGGGGAGCTGTTTTTT. Amino acid sequence: CASRLTSGVAGELFF. The chain recombines TRBV6-5 with TRBJ2-2; 11 positions match TRBD2. Germline CDR1 MNHEY, CDR2 SVGAGI. This CDR3 has 15 amino acids. The V segment lost 6 bases and the J segment 6 bases; nucleotides outside the gene matches: 6.

V usage is TRBV7-8 and J usage is TRBJ1-2; D not certain. Germline CDR1 and CDR2: SGHVS and FQNEAQ. V lost 1 base and J lost 8, with 17 bases in between. The CDR3 runs to 15 residues. The CDR3 nucleotides are TGTGCCAGCAGCTTAGACCTCGGTAGAGAGGAGGGCTACACCTTC. Translation: CASSLDLGREEGYTF.

The chain combines TRBV6-4 with TRBJ2-7; D tentatively reads TRBD1 or TRBD2 (5 bases each). Trimming took 3 bases from V and 3 from J, leaving 9 bases between them. The CDR3 is 13 residues long. Germline V gene data show CDR1 as MRHNA and CDR2 as SNTAGT. This CDR3 reads CASSEGPNYEQYF. DNA of the CDR3: TGTGCCAGCAGTGAGGGACCCAACTACGAGCAGTACTTC.

The chain joins TRBV19 to TRBJ1-2; no definite D call. The CDR3 contains 16 residues. Trimming cost V 4 bases and J 1 base, with 16 bases left between them. Germline assignment: CDR1 LNHDA and CDR2 SQIVND (reference sequence). The CDR3 region has the DNA TGTGCCAGTAGTACAACCTCGGATGAGGGTAACTATGGCTACACCTTC. Amino acid sequence: CASSTTSDEGNYGYTF.

The chain links TRBV7-6 to TRBJ1-1; D ambiguous. Germline assignment: CDR1 SGHVS and CDR2 FNYEAQ. This CDR3 region has 14 residues. Trimming cost V 4 bases and J 8 bases, with 17 bases left between them. The CDR3 DNA follows: TGTGCCAGCAGCTCTAATATTAAGGCCCCCGAAGCTTTCTTT. Translated: CASSSNIKAPEAFF.

V usage is TRBV20-1 and J usage is TRBJ1-5, with D uncertain. The ends were cut back, 3 bases at V and 7 bases at J, with 13 bases in the middle. This CDR3 is 13 amino acids long. Germline CDR1 and CDR2: DFQATT and SNEGSKA (reference sequence). CDR3 coding DNA: TGCAGTGCTAGTGATACTGGGAACCAGCCCCAGCATTTT. Residues: CSASDTGNQPQHF.

This chain connects TRBV11-3 to TRBJ2-7; 7 positions match TRBD1. The CDR3 length is 15 residues. Trimming cost V 5 bases and J 0 bases; bases outside gene matches: 7. CDR1 SGHNT and CDR2 YENEEA come from the germline V gene. This CDR3 is CASSNRDRVSYEQYF. CDR3 DNA: TGTGCCAGCAGCAACCGGGACAGAGTCTCCTACGAGCAGTACTTC.

The chain couples TRBV4-3 to TRBJ1-1, with D perhaps TRBD1 (5 bases). The length of the CDR3 is 16 residues. CDR1 and CDR2 (germline): LGHNA, YSLEER. V was cut by 1 base and J by 2 bases, with 14 bases left in between. CDR3 protein: CASSQGPGQQNTEAFF. CDR3 nucleotides: TGCGCCAGCAGCCAAGGACCAGGACAACAAAACACTGAAGCTTTCTTT.